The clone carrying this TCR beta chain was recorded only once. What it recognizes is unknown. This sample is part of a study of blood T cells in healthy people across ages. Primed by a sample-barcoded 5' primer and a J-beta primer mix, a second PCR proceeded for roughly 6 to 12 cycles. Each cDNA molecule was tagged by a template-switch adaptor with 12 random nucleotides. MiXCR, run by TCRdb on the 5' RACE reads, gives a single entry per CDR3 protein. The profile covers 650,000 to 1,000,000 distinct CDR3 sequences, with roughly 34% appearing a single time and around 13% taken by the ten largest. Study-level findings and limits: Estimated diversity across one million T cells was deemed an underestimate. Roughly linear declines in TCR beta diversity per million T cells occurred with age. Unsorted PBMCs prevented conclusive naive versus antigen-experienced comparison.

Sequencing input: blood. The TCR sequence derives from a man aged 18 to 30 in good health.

DNA for the CDR3: TGTGCCAGCAGCTTAGGAGAAGCGACCTACAATGAGCAGTTCTTC. Its protein product is CASSLGEATYNEQFF. The chain carries TRBV7-8 and TRBJ2-1; D is unclear. The V end lost 1 base, the J end lost 2 bases, and 9 bases lay between the germline ends. The CDR3 loop spans 15 amino acids. Germline CDR1 SGHVS, CDR2 FQNEAQ.